The 13 T cell receptor beta chains reported below all come from one sample, sequenced in a study of T-cell reconstitution after alpha-beta-depleted transplantation in children (dated by TCRdb to 2015 to 2016). The method was PCR. Reads for this sample came from an Illumina HiSeq 2500. Molecular barcoding was employed in the preparation of TCR libraries, with unique molecular identifiers being used to normalize TCRbeta repertoire quantification. The public reads were reanalyzed by TCRdb: fastp trimming at Q25, MiXCR alignment, in-frame beta chains only. Each CDR3 protein appears once, grouped with its most common genes and DNA. The sample includes some 72,000 distinct CDR3 sequences, with 7.3% observed a single time. The top ten hold around 2.5% of the sample. Sample: PBMCs from the stem cell graft donor, taken from the stem cell graft. The receptors come from a human donor who donated a stem cell graft to a child with acute lymphoblastic leukemia.

This clonotype was observed a handful of times. This chain uses TRBV6-1 with TRBJ1-1, with a tentative D call TRBD1 (6 bases). Per the germline V gene, CDR1 is MNHNS and CDR2 is SASEGT. The length of the CDR3 is 14 residues. For the CDR3, the DNA is TGTGCACTGGGGGCAGGGGTTATGAACACTGAAGCTTTCTTT. Translation: CALGAGVMNTEAFF.

The sample holds many counts of this clonotype. This chain's CDR3 is CASSRYGTGGNEQFF. CDR3 bases: TGTGCCAGCAGCCGGTACGGGACAGGGGGCAATGAGCAGTTCTTC. The chain is built from TRBV7-3 and TRBJ2-1; 11 bases are shared with TRBD1. The length of the CDR3 is 15 residues. CDR1 is SGHTA and CDR2 is FQGTGA in the germline V gene. Trimming removed 5 bases from V and 6 bases from J; junction bases left unmatched: 6.

This clonotype was seen repeatedly, ten times or more. CDR3 in DNA: TGTGCCAGCAGCGCCGGAGCGGGTTCTACGGGCTTAGCAGATACGCAGTATTTT. Amino acids: CASSAGAGSTGLADTQYF. The chain combines TRBV4-2 with TRBJ2-3, with D tentatively TRBD2 (6 bases). The CDR3 is 18 residues long. The germline V and J ends were trimmed by 5 bases and 4 bases, with 25 bases remaining between them. Germline V gives CDR1 LGHNA, CDR2 YNFKEQ.

This clonotype has a handful of counts. The chain couples TRBV5-1 to TRBJ2-7; no clear D gene. Trimming left V 4 bases short and J 1 base short, with 12 bases between. Germline V lookup: CDR1 SGHRS, CDR2 YFSETQ. CDR3 length: 14 residues. The CDR3 nucleotides read TGCGCCAGCAGCCCTACCGCATATTCCTACGAGCAGTACTTC. Its translation: CASSPTAYSYEQYF.

Worth noting for this clonotype: A single base separates this from a much larger clone, so it may be a read error. The chain employs TRBV4-1 and TRBJ2-1; 13 bases line up with TRBD2. V shed 0 bases and J 7 bases; nucleotides not matched to a gene: 9. The CDR3 loop spans 18 amino acids. Per germline, CDR1 MGHRA and CDR2 YSYEKL. The CDR3 reads CASSQDWPALAGGNEQFF. The CDR3 nucleotides are TGCGCCAGCAGCCAAGATTGGCCCGCACTAGCGGGAGGGAATGAGCAGTTCTTC.

This chain joins TRBV12-3 or TRBV12-4 and TRBJ1-2; no clear D. Trimming shortened V by 8 bases and J by 2 bases, and 15 bases separated the two germline ends. This CDR3 has 14 amino acids. Here the CDR3 DNA reads TGTGCCAGCTCCCGAGGACCAGCCAACTATGGCTACACCTTC. This encodes CASSRGPANYGYTF.

This rearrangement joins TRBV6-2 or TRBV6-3 to TRBJ1-2, with a tentative D call TRBD1 (5 bases). V lost 4 bases to trimming and J lost 4 bases, with 16 bases between them. CDR1 is MNHEY and CDR2 is SVGEGT in the germline V gene. The CDR3 runs 15 residues. The CDR3 bases are TGTGCCAGCAGTTCCCAGGGCAGGTCGGGCTATGGCTACACCTTC. This gives the protein CASSSQGRSGYGYTF.

This clonotype showed up many times. The rearrangement uses TRBV20-1 and TRBJ1-2; weak D call: TRBD1 (6 bases). Germline V lookup: CDR1 DFQATT, CDR2 SNEGSKA (reference sequence). Trimming took 2 bases from V and 8 from J, leaving 18 bases between them. The CDR3 runs 14 residues. The CDR3: CSARWGQSQGGYTF. In DNA form, the CDR3 reads TGCAGTGCTAGATGGGGACAATCACAGGGAGGCTACACCTTC.

This clonotype was observed at least ten times. This rearrangement joins TRBV12-3 or TRBV12-4 to TRBJ2-3; no firm D call. Trimming cost V 6 bases and J 0 bases, with 7 bases left between them. The CDR3 has 13 amino acids. CDR3 sequence: CASRVSSTDTQYF. The CDR3, as DNA: TGTGCCAGCAGGGTATCTAGCACAGATACGCAGTATTTT.

This clonotype was counted only a few times. This rearrangement joins TRBV19 to TRBJ1-5; the D is unclear. CDR1 and CDR2 (germline): LNHDA, SQIVND (reference sequence). There are 15 residues in the CDR3. V gave up 8 bases and J gave up 0 bases, with 14 bases separating them. In DNA, the CDR3 is TGTGCCAGTTTAAGGGTGGGTTATAGCAATCAGCCCCAGCATTTT. Its translation: CASLRVGYSNQPQHF.

The J gene is TRBJ2-1, the V gene TRBV15; D is perhaps TRBD2 (6 bases). The V end lost 8 bases, the J end lost 7 bases, and 21 bases lay between the germline ends. This CDR3 comprises 15 residues. Germline assignment: CDR1 LNHNV and CDR2 YYDKDF (reference sequence). The CDR3 loop is CATQEGGGTSNEQFF. DNA of the CDR3: TGTGCCACCCAAGAAGGAGGCGGGACTTCAAATGAGCAGTTCTTC.

The rearrangement links TRBV6-1 to TRBJ2-4; the D call may be TRBD1 or TRBD2 (5 bases each). In germline, CDR1 is MNHNS, CDR2 SASEGT. The ends were cut back, 6 bases at V and 0 bases at J, with 12 bases in the middle. The CDR3 is made up of 15 amino acids. Written as DNA, the CDR3 is TGTGCCAGCAGCCTCACGGGGACAGCCAAAAACATTCAGTACTTC. This codes for CASSLTGTAKNIQYF.

There are many counts of this clonotype. The V and J genes are TRBV5-1 and TRBJ2-7; 7 bases agree with TRBD1. The V gene end was trimmed by 1 base and the J gene end by 0 bases; junction bases not matched to a gene: 4. The CDR3 is 15 residues long. Germline loops: CDR1 SGHRS, CDR2 YFSETQ. In DNA form, the CDR3 reads TGCGCCAGCAGCTTGTGGCCAGGGGGCTCCTACGAGCAGTACTTC. Amino acids: CASSLWPGGSYEQYF.